This T cell receptor beta chain is drawn from a study of cytotoxic CD8 clonotypes in ibrutinib-treated CLL. Study-level information: Response sampling occurred after a median around 12 months of treatment (range 6 to 36). Overall study findings and caveats: Treatment saw public clonotypes, which were uncommon, either contract or stay stable.

V dropped 7 bases and J dropped 2; count of bases not matched to a gene: 9. The CDR3 has 15 residues. Germline CDR1 is ENHRY and CDR2 is SYGVKD. Only in-frame clones appear in the TCRdb table, and some are missing; sequencing was by immunoSEQ multiplex PCR. The top ten hold under 8% of the sample, which has 330,000 or so clones, 60% to 80% seen once. As to this clone: Antigen specificity is unknown.

This specimen consisted of PBMCs, obtained after 36 months of ibrutinib treatment. This receptor was identified in a human donor with chronic lymphocytic leukemia. This chain joins TRBV10-3 and TRBJ2-3, with 7 bases that match TRBD2. CDR3 protein: CAIMPGAGVTDTQYF. For the CDR3, the DNA is TGTGCCATCATGCCCGGTGCGGGGGTCACAGATACGCAGTATTTT.